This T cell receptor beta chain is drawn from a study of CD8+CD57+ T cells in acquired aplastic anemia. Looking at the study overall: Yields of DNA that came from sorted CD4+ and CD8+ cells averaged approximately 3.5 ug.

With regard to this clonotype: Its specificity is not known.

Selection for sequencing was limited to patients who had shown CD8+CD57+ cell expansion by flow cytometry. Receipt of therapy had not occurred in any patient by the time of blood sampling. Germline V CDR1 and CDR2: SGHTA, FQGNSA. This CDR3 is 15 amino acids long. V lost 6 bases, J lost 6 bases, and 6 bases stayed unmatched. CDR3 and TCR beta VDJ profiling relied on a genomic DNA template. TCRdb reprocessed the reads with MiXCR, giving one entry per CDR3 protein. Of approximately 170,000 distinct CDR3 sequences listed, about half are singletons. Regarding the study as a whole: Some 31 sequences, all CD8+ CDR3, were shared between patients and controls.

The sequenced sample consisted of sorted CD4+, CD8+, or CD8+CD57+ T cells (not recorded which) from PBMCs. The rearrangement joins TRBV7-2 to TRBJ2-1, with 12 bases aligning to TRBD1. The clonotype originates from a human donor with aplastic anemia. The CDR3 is CASSLPGQGANEQFF. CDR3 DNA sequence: TGTGCCAGCAGTTTACCGGGACAGGGGGCCAATGAGCAGTTCTTC.